The clone carrying this T cell receptor (beta chain) showed up many times. The data are from a study of blood T cell repertoires in COVID-19. Study-wide background: The United States, Italy and Spain provided the acute and convalescent COVID-19 samples. The cDNA or gDNA used as material had been derived from T cells, B-cell-depleted T cells, or PBMCs.

Authors' processing steps: Estimation of nucleated cell counts was performed using reference gene primer amplification. Assay: immunoSEQ multiplex PCR; the TCRdb copy retains only in-frame clones and omits some. That table supplies the V and J calls and clone size; D and trimming were determined from the DNA. This table has approximately 160,000 clones, roughly 83% appearing once. Trimming at V came to 6 bases and at J to 6 bases, leaving 17 bases not matched to a gene. The germline V gene has CDR1 MDHEN and CDR2 SYDVKM. This CDR3 has 17 amino acids. The clonotype comes from a man between 18 and 29 years old with active or convalescent COVID-19. The sample consisted of peripheral blood. The chain recombines TRBV28 with TRBJ2-7; 10 nucleotides align to TRBD2. As DNA, the CDR3 is TGTGCCAGCAGCCCAGAGGGTCCGGGACTAGCGAGAACCGAGCAGTACTTC. Protein product: CASSPEGPGLARTEQYF.